This T cell receptor (beta chain) was recovered during a study of CD8+ T cells in alopecia areata. In regard to this clone: The target antigen is unknown.

Sequencing used cDNA as its template, made by extracting RNA and reverse transcribing it. Profiling relied on immunoSEQ multiplex PCR, and the TCRdb table lists in-frame clones only, not all of them. This table holds 90,000 to 150,000 clones, roughly two fifths found once. Lesional scalp punch biopsies and peripheral blood came from alopecia areata patients. Researchers picked out CD4+ and CD8+ T cells from PBMCs by sorting. V lost 0 bases, J lost 2 bases, and 9 bases lay in between. The CDR3 is 15 residues long. Germline V gives CDR1 SGHRS, CDR2 YFSETQ. Overall study findings and caveats: Mice showed clearer TCR sharing than patients did, a gap that was possibly HLA-related. In lesional scalp, particularly from alopecia totalis/universalis, clonality was higher than in normal scalp.

Sample: CD4+ T cells sorted from blood. This TCR derives from a human donor with alopecia areata. The genes are TRBV5-1 and TRBJ2-1; D possibly corresponds to TRBD2 (6 bases). The CDR3 nucleotides are TGCGCCAGCAGCTTGGTTTGGGGGGCCTACAATGAGCAGTTCTTC. Translated: CASSLVWGAYNEQFF. Full variable domain (remainder filled in from reference TRBV5-1 and TRBJ2-1): KAGVTQTPRYLIKTRGQQVTLSCSPISGHRSVSWYQQTPGQGLQFLFEYFSETQRNKGNFPGRFSGRQFSNSRSEMNVSTLELGDSALYLCASSLVWGAYNEQFFGPGTRLTVL.